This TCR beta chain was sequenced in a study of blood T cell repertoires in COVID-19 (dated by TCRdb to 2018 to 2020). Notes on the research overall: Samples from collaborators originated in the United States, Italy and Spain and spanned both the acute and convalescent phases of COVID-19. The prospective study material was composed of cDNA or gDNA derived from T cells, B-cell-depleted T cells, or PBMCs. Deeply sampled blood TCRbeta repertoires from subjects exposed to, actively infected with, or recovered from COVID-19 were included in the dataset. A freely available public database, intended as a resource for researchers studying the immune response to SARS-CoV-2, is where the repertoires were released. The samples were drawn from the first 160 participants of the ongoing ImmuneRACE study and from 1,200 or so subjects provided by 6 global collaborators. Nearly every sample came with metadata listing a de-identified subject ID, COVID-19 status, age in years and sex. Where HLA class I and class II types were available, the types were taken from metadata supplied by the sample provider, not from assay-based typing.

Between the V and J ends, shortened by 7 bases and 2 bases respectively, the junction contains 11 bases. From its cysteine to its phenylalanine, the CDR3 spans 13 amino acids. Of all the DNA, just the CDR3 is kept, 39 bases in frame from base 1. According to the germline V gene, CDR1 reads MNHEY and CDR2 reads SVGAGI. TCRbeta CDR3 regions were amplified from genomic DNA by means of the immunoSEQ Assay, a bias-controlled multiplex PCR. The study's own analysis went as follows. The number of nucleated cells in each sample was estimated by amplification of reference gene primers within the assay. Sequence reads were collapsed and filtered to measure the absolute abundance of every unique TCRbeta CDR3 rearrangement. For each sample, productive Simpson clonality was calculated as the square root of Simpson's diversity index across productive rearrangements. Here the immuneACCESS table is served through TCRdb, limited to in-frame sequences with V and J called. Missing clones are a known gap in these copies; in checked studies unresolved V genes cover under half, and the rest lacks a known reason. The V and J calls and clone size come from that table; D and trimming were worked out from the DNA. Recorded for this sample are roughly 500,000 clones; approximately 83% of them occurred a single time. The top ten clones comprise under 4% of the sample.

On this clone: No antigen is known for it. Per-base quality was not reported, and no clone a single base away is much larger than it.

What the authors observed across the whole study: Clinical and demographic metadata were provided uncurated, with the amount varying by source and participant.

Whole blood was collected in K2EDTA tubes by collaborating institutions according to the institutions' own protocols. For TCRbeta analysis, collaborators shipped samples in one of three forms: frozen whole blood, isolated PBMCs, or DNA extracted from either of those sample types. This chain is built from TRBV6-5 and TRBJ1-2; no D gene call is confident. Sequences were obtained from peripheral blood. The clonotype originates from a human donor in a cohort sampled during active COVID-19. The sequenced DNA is TGTGCCAGCACCCGAGACACGAACTATGGCTACACCTTC. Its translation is CASTRDTNYGYTF.